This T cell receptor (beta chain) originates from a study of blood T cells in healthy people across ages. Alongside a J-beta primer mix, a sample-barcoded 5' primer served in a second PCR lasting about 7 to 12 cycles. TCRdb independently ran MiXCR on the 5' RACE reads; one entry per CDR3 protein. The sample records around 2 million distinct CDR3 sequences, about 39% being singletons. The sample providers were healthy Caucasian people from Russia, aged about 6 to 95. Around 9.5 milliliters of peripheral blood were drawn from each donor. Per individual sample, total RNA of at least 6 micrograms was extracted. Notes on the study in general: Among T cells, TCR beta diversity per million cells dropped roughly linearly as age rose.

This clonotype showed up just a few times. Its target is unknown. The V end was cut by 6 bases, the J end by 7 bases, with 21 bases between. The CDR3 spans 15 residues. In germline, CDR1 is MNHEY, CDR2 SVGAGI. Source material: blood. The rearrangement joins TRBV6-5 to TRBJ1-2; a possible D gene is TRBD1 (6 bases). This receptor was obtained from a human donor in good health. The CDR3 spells CASSGPGEGVIGYTF. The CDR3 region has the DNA TGTGCCAGCAGCGGACCGGGGGAGGGGGTAATTGGCTACACCTTC.